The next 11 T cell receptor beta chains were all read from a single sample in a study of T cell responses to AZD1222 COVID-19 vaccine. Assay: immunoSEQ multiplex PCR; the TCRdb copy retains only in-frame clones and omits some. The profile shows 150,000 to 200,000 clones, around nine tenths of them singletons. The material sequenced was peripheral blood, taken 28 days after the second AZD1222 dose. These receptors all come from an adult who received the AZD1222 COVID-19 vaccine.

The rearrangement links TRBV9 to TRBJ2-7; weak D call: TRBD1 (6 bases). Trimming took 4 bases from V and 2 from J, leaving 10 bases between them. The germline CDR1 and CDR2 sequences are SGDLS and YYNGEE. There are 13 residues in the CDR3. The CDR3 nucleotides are TGTGCCAGCAGCCGGGACATCGCCTACGAGCAGTACTTC. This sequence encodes CASSRDIAYEQYF.

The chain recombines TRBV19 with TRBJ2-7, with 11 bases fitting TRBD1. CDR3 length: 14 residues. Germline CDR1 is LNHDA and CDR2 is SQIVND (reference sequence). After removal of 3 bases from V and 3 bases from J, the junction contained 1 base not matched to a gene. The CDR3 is CASSIGTGGYEQYF. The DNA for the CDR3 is TGTGCCAGTAGTATTGGGACAGGGGGCTACGAGCAGTACTTC.

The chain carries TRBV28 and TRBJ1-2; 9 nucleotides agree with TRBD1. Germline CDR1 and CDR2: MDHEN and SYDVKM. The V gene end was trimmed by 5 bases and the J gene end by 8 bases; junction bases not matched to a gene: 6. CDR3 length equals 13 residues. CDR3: CASSNPGQGGYTF. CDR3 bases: TGTGCCAGCAGTAACCCGGGACAGGGCGGCTACACCTTC.

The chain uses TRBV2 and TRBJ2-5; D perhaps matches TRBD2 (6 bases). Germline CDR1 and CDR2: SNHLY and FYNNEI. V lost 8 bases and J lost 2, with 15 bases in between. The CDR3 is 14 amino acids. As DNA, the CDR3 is TGTGCCAGCGATCTAAGCGGGCAACAAGAGACCCAGTACTTC. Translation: CASDLSGQQETQYF.

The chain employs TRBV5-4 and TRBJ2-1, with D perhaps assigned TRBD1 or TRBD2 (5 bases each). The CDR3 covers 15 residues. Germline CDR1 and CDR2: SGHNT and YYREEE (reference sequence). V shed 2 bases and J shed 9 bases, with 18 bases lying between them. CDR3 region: CASSFIRGPEGEQFF. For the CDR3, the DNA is TGTGCCAGCAGCTTCATCCGGGGCCCAGAAGGTGAGCAGTTCTTC.

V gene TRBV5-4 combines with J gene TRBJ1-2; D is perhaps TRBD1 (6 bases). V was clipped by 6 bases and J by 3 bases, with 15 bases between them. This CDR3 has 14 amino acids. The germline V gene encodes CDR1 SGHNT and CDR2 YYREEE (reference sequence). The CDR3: CASKQTTGHYGYTF. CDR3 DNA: TGTGCCAGCAAACAGACGACAGGCCACTATGGCTACACCTTC.

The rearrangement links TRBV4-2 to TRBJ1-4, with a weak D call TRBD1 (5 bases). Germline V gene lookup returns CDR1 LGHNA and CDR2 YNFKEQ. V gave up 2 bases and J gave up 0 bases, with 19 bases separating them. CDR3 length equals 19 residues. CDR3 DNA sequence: TGTGCCAGCAGCCAAAGGGCGACAGCCACCCTTGCAACTAATGAAAAACTGTTTTTT. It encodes CASSQRATATLATNEKLFF.

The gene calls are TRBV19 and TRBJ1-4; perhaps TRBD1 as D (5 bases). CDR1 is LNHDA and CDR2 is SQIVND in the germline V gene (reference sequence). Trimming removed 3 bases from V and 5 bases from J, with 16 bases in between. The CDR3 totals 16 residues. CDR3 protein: CASSISWGRGNEKLFF. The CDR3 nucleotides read TGTGCCAGTAGTATTAGTTGGGGCAGAGGGAATGAAAAACTGTTTTTT.

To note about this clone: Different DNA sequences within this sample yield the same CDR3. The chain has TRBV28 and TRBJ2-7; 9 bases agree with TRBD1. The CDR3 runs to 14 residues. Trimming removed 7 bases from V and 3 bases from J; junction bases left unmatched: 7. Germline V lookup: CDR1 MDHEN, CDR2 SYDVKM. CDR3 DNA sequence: TGTGCCAGCACTCCTGGGGGACAGGGCTACGAGCAGTACTTC. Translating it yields CASTPGGQGYEQYF.

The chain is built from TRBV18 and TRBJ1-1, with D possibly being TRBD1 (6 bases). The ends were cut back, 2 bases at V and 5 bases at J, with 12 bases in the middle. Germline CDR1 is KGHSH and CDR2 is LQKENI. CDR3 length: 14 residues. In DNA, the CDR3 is TGTGCCAGCTCACCAATACAGGGTCGAACTGAAGCTTTCTTT. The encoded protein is CASSPIQGRTEAFF.

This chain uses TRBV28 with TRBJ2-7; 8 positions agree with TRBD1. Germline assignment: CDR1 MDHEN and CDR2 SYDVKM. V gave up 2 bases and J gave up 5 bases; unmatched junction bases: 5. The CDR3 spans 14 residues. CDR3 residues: CASSLVQGADEQYF. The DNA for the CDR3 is TGTGCCAGCAGTTTAGTTCAGGGGGCCGACGAGCAGTACTTC.